The 25 T cell receptor beta chains given below trace back to one sample, sequenced in a study of blood T cell repertoires in COVID-19. Clones were sequenced by immunoSEQ multiplex PCR, and TCRdb holds only the in-frame ones, with some missing. The profile shows over 130,000 clones, approximately 85% of them singletons. The sequenced material came from peripheral blood. All receptors derive from a man between 45 and 60 years old with acute or convalescent COVID-19.

The chain is built from TRBV10-3 and TRBJ1-2, with TRBD1 identical over 12 bases. After removal of 0 bases from V and 5 bases from J, the junction contained 7 bases not matched to a gene. Germline V gene data show CDR1 as ENHRY and CDR2 as SYGVKD. The CDR3 spans 17 residues. The DNA for the CDR3 is TGTGCCATCAGTGAGTCCCTTCCGGGACAGGGGGCTTATGGCTACACCTTC. Residues: CAISESLPGQGAYGYTF.

The table lists this clone with a few counts. The chain combines TRBV21-1 with TRBJ1-5. TRBV21-1 is described as a pseudogene. The CDR3 is made up of 16 amino acids. CDR3 sequence: CASSKDREMGNQPQHF. CDR3 DNA sequence: TGTGCCAGCAGCAAAGACCGGGAGATGGGCAATCAGCCCCAGCATTTT.

This chain joins TRBV19 and TRBJ1-2; TRBD1 matches 7 bases. The CDR3 covers 13 residues. V shed 7 bases and J 3 bases; nucleotides not matched to a gene: 5. The germline CDR1 and CDR2 sequences are LNHDA and SQIVND (reference sequence). This chain's CDR3 is CASMLGGYYGYTF. The CDR3 region has the DNA TGTGCCAGTATGCTAGGGGGCTACTATGGCTACACCTTC.

The chain recombines TRBV5-1 with TRBJ2-7; TRBD2 aligns across 7 bases. The V gene's germline CDR1 is SGHRS and CDR2 YFSETQ. The CDR3 sequence is 16 residues long. Trimming at V came to 1 base and at J to 0 bases, leaving 7 bases not matched to a gene. CDR3 DNA: TGCGCCAGCAGCTTGTGGGGAGGGAAAAGCTCCTACGAGCAGTACTTC. It specifies CASSLWGGKSSYEQYF.

V and J are TRBV27 and TRBJ2-3; weak D call: TRBD2 (5 bases). V lost 3 bases and J lost 0, with 10 bases in between. This CDR3 has 15 residues. CDR1 is MNHEY and CDR2 is SMNVEV in the germline V gene (reference sequence). CDR3 in DNA: TGTGCCAGCAGTTTGACGGGGATTAGCACAGATACGCAGTATTTT. Translation: CASSLTGISTDTQYF.

The gene calls are TRBV6-5 and TRBJ2-7, with unresolved D. Germline V gene lookup returns CDR1 MNHEY and CDR2 SVGAGI. CDR3 length equals 12 residues. Trimming removed 6 bases from V and 6 bases from J, with 12 bases in between. The CDR3 protein is CASSHLPGEQYF. The CDR3 DNA is TGTGCCAGCAGCCACCTGCCGGGCGAGCAGTACTTC.

This chain uses TRBV4-2 with TRBJ2-5, with D tentatively TRBD1 (6 bases). The CDR3 loop spans 14 amino acids. CDR1 is LGHNA and CDR2 is YNFKEQ in the germline V gene. Between the trimmed V and J ends, which lost 5 bases and 2 bases, there was a span of 12 bases. In DNA form, the CDR3 reads TGTGCCAGCAGCGGCAGGGGTAATCAAGAGACCCAGTACTTC. Protein: CASSGRGNQETQYF.

The chain joins TRBV5-1 to TRBJ2-5; tentative D call: TRBD2 (5 bases). The germline gives CDR1 SGHRS, CDR2 YFSETQ. This CDR3 is built from 16 residues. The germline V and J ends were trimmed by 4 bases and 0 bases, with 16 bases remaining between them. CDR3 in amino acids: CASSPPGGRDQETQYF. CDR3 DNA sequence: TGCGCCAGCAGCCCCCCCGGTGGGCGGGACCAAGAGACCCAGTACTTC.

The rearrangement uses TRBV12-3 or TRBV12-4 and TRBJ1-1; perhaps TRBD1 as D (6 bases). There are 13 residues in the CDR3. Between the trimmed V and J ends, which lost 5 bases and 5 bases, there was a span of 12 bases. Here the CDR3 reads CASSLQGRTEAFF. In DNA, the CDR3 is TGTGCCAGCAGTCTACAGGGAAGGACTGAAGCTTTCTTT.

This clone showed up just a few times. The chain recombines TRBV27 with TRBJ2-7; 7 positions match TRBD2. The CDR3 sequence is 13 residues long. Trimming cost V 8 bases and J 0 bases; bases outside gene matches: 4. In germline, CDR1 is MNHEY, CDR2 SMNVEV (reference sequence). CDR3 coding DNA: TGTGCCAGCGGGAGCGGGATCTCCTACGAGCAGTACTTC. Its translation: CASGSGISYEQYF.

The genes are TRBV28 and TRBJ1-2, with TRBD1 matching 8 bases. This CDR3 contains 15 residues. J was trimmed by 5 bases and V by 6 bases; bases with no gene match: 11. Germline assignment: CDR1 MDHEN and CDR2 SYDVKM. As DNA, the CDR3 is TGTGCCAGCAGCTCTACCGGGACAGGATTATATGGCTACACCTTC. This encodes CASSSTGTGLYGYTF.

The chain employs TRBV11-3 and TRBJ2-3; D perhaps matches TRBD1 (5 bases). V was trimmed by 3 bases and J by 0 bases, leaving 10 bases between them. CDR3 length: 15 amino acids. Germline V lookup: CDR1 SGHNT, CDR2 YENEEA. The CDR3 DNA reads as TGTGCCAGCAGCTTGACAGCCACTAGCACAGATACGCAGTATTTT. Translation: CASSLTATSTDTQYF. Full variable domain (remainder filled in from reference TRBV11-3 and TRBJ2-3): EAGVVQSPRYKIIEKKQPVAFWCNPISGHNTLYWYLQNLGQGPELLIRYENEEAVDDSQLPKDRFSAERLKGVDSTLKIQPAELGDSAVYLCASSLTATSTDTQYFGPGTRLTVL.

The rearrangement links TRBV28 to TRBJ2-7; 9 bases line up with TRBD1. The CDR3 length is 16 residues. Germline values: CDR1 MDHEN, CDR2 SYDVKM. J lost 6 bases, V lost 6 bases, and 15 bases had no gene match. CDR3 sequence: CASSSSAGTGPREQYF. CDR3 coding DNA: TGTGCCAGCAGCAGTTCCGCCGGGACAGGGCCCCGCGAGCAGTACTTC.

This chain uses TRBV10-3 with TRBJ1-2, with 9 positions matching TRBD1. V lost 5 bases and J lost 6; bases outside the gene matches: 13. This CDR3 comprises 16 residues. From germline, CDR1 is ENHRY and CDR2 SYGVKD. The CDR3 nucleotides read TGTGCCATCAGTCCAGGGAATACAGGGGGCATGGATGGCTACACCTTC. Its protein is CAISPGNTGGMDGYTF.

The count of this clone is one. The chain carries TRBV5-1 and TRBJ2-3; tentative D call: TRBD1 (6 bases). Germline V gene lookup returns CDR1 SGHRS and CDR2 YFSETQ. The CDR3 is 15 amino acids. Trimming cost V 0 bases and J 2 bases, with 10 bases left between them. In DNA, the CDR3 is TGCGCCAGCAGCTTGGAACAGGGCGACACAGATACGCAGTATTTT. It yields the protein CASSLEQGDTDTQYF.

The J gene is TRBJ1-4, the V gene TRBV12-3 or TRBV12-4; possibly TRBD1 for D (5 bases). V was shortened by 5 bases and J by 11 bases, with 9 bases between the two germline ends. The CDR3 contains 11 residues. The CDR3 reads CASSLRQKLFF. The CDR3 DNA follows: TGTGCCAGCAGTCTAAGACAGAAACTGTTTTTT.

The count of this clone is one. V gene TRBV6-2 or TRBV6-3 combines with J gene TRBJ1-4; 10 bases match TRBD1. The CDR3 spans 16 residues. Trimming took 4 bases from V and 10 from J; bases not matched to a gene: 12. Germline V lookup: CDR1 MNHEY, CDR2 SVGEGT. CDR3 nucleotide sequence: TGTGCCAGCAGTTTCCGGGACAGGGGAGATTATGGAAAACTGTTTTTT. Its protein is CASSFRDRGDYGKLFF.

In DNA, the CDR3 is TGTGCCGGCCGGGACAGAAAAAACACTGAAGCTTTCTTT. As protein: CAGRDRKNTEAFF. The chain links TRBV2 to TRBJ1-1, with 7 bases matching TRBD1. Germline-derived CDR1 and CDR2 are SNHLY and FYNNEI. The CDR3 is 13 residues long. V shed 11 bases and J 2 bases; nucleotides not matched to a gene: 8.

The rearrangement uses TRBV5-1 and TRBJ2-5; TRBD1 agrees at 8 bases. V lost 5 bases to trimming and J lost 5 bases; unmatched junction nucleotides: 14. Looked up from germline, CDR1 is SGHRS and CDR2 is YFSETQ. The CDR3 has 16 residues. CDR3: CASSRDSRGRAETQYF. The DNA for the CDR3 is TGCGCCAGCAGTCGGGATTCCAGGGGGCGGGCGGAGACCCAGTACTTC.

This clone showed up just a few times. The same CDR3 arises from other DNA sequences in this sample as well. This chain uses TRBV12-3 or TRBV12-4 with TRBJ1-5; D is uncertain. V was cut by 3 bases and J by 4 bases, with 7 bases left in between. CDR3 length: 13 amino acids. The CDR3 nucleotides read TGTGCCAGCAGTTTCAGCGGGAATCAGCCCCAGCATTTT. Protein sequence: CASSFSGNQPQHF.

The chain couples TRBV9 to TRBJ1-2, with TRBD1 as a possible D gene (6 bases). There are 15 residues in the CDR3. Per germline, CDR1 SGDLS and CDR2 YYNGEE. Deletions cut 0 bases from V and 5 bases from J, with 14 bases between. CDR3 protein: CASSVEAGEWYGYTF. The DNA of the CDR3 is TGTGCCAGCAGCGTAGAGGCAGGGGAGTGGTATGGCTACACCTTC.

The rearrangement joins TRBV5-4 to TRBJ2-5; D ambiguous. CDR1 and CDR2 from the germline V gene are SGHNT and YYREEE (reference sequence). Between the trimmed V and J ends, which lost 2 bases and 2 bases, there was a span of 13 bases. The CDR3 is 15 amino acids. CDR3 DNA: TGTGCCAGCAGCTTAGAAAAAGCCTCGCAAGAGACCCAGTACTTC. This gives the protein CASSLEKASQETQYF.

The chain combines TRBV30 with TRBJ1-1; 7 nucleotides agree with TRBD1. V shed 0 bases, J shed 3 bases, and the junction held 4 bases outside the gene matches. Germline lookup yields CDR1 GTSNPN and CDR2 SVGIG (reference sequence). The CDR3 totals 14 residues. CDR3 in DNA: TGTGCCTGGAGTGTTACAGGGGCGTACACTGAAGCTTTCTTT. Translation gives CAWSVTGAYTEAFF.

The chain recombines TRBV15 with TRBJ2-7, with TRBD2 matching over 7 bases. Trimming removed 0 bases from V and 7 bases from J; junction bases left unmatched: 9. Germline lookup yields CDR1 LNHNV and CDR2 YYDKDF (reference sequence). The CDR3 runs 15 residues. CDR3: CATSRDRGAGREQYF. The CDR3 DNA reads TGTGCCACCAGCAGAGATCGCGGGGCCGGGAGGGAGCAGTACTTC.

The chain recombines TRBV6-1 with TRBJ1-2; TRBD1 matches 7 bases. The CDR3 is made up of 16 amino acids. V lost 3 bases and J lost 4; bases outside the gene matches: 11. Germline values: CDR1 MNHNS, CDR2 SASEGT. The CDR3 spells CASSEPGTEKGYGYTF. The CDR3 DNA is TGTGCCAGCAGTGAGCCCGGGACAGAGAAAGGCTATGGCTACACCTTC.